Included here is one T cell receptor beta chain sequence, with context. Its target is not known. Germline CDR1 SGHNT, CDR2 YYREEE (reference sequence). This CDR3 contains 12 residues. V was clipped by 4 bases and J by 11 bases; unmatched bases: 8. This sample is part of a study of beta chain features in type 1 diabetes. The wider study: All samples yielded 107,917,701 examined sorted cells.

Expressed TCRB transcripts got sequenced, as all isolated RNA was reverse transcribed. Naive, central memory and regulatory T cell samples yielded around 3.5 million reads on average. Sequencing used immunoSEQ multiplex PCR; TCRdb keeps in-frame clones, though not all of them. The sample contains a few hundred thousand clones, 14% to 15% of which appear only once. Staining for CD45RO/CCR7/CD25/CD127/CD95/CD27 allowed sorting of CD4+ naive, central memory, regulatory and stem cell-like memory cells. Broader study findings: Among all four CD4+ subsets, Type 1 diabetes patients had TCRB CDR3s that were moderately but significantly shorter.

This clonotype was sampled from a man aged 18 to 35 with type 1 diabetes. The source material was naive CD4+ T cells from blood. The chain is built from TRBV5-4 and TRBJ1-1, with 7 bases that match TRBD1. As DNA, the CDR3 is TGTGCCAGCAGCCCTGAGGGGGCCTACGCTTTCTTT. Its protein product is CASSPEGAYAFF.